This T cell receptor beta chain was identified in a study of shared clonotypes between healthy human individuals (dated by TCRdb to about 2020). For the wider study: The cohort included three men and a couple of women between 18 and 49 years of age. For each donor, CD4 naive and CD4 memory were each given three plates, CD8 naive was given two plates, and CD8 memory was given one plate. To estimate repertoire size and how much clonotypes are shared between individuals, the study performed deep sequencing of blood TCR repertoires from roughly five healthy adults. To increase sequencing depth and limit assay-specific biases, different laboratories used diverse techniques to prepare libraries and sequence TCR repertoires. Leukapheresis yielded between about 0.8 and 8.9 billion PBMCs per donor. Overall study outcomes, separate from this receptor: Compared with non-shared clonotypes, clonotypes shared by all four sorted-subset donors had higher generation probabilities. Larger estimated clonotype richness was generally found for naive subsets than for memory subsets. When a few donors were compared, the shared fraction of clonotypes was around 5% for naive CD4, 3.5% for naive CD8, 2% to 2.5% for memory CD4, and less than 0.45% for memory CD8. Because the study included only a small number of donors, the genetic and exposure-history diversity represented was limited. Based on pairwise subsampling, the degree of clonotype sharing among donors was expected to be affected by sequencing depth. Incomplete sequencing was indicated by rarefaction of sorted-subset datasets, despite the large sequencing depth. Only blood was sampled, and tissue TCR repertoires likely differ from those in blood.

TCR CDR3 regions were amplified from genomic DNA by multiplex PCR using the deep immunoSEQ assay. Extracted genomic DNA from each cell subset was spread evenly across all wells of several immunoSEQ 96-well plates, with each plate serving as a replicate. Each replicate PCR for sorted subsets received 150 to 250 ng genomic DNA, equal to about 30,000 T cell genomes. Purified libraries were measured with a Qubit 3.0 fluorometer, size-checked on a Bioanalyzer 2100, and measured again with the KAPA Library Quantification kit. Every immunoSEQ 96-well plate was sequenced on a separate single-read 150-cycle Illumina NextSeq 550 flow cell. From the authors' description of their analysis: Because only junctional sequences without quality scores were contained in the immunoSEQ output, filtering matching that applied to full-length reads could not be performed. Sequences were annotated with PyIR, a Python wrapper for IgBLAST v1.9, using IMGT germline references to assign V/J genes and CDR3. Reads were filtered out if the reads had weak V/J assignments (E-value above 1e-6), no CDR3, stop codons, out-of-frame junctions, or ambiguous translated residues. V3J clonotypes were defined as sequences sharing an identical inferred V gene, J gene, and CDR3 amino acid sequence. Percentage overlap between repertoires was computed as shared unique clonotypes divided by the size of the smaller repertoire. Repertoire richness was assessed with RTK rarefaction, the Chao1 estimator, and Recon v2.1 estimates of unobserved clonotypes. OLGA was used to compute generation probabilities for all TCRbeta clonotypes that the gDNA method yielded from several donors. TCRdb holds this immuneACCESS table with in-frame rearrangements only. Some clones are missing; in checked studies, unresolved V genes explain under half, and the rest has no known cause. That table gives V, J and clone size, and the DNA gave D and trimming. The sample contains 800,000 to 950,000 clones, about 96% of them found a single time. The ten largest account for about 0.21% of the sample.

CD8 naive samples consisted of CD45RO-negative cells that were positively selected for CCR7, yielding a CD45RA+CCR7+ population without TemRA cells. The donors were healthy, HIV-negative adults who had no recently reported acute infections or vaccinations. Every donor was a Caucasian adult residing in Nashville, Tennessee, USA. Blood was obtained by leukapheresis, after which PBMCs were separated by Ficoll-Histopaque density gradient centrifugation and cryopreserved in liquid nitrogen vapor phase. Analytical flow cytometry was used to check the purity and quantity of every magnetically sorted T cell population. Genomic DNA was isolated from every sorted fraction and measured by UV absorbance on a Nanodrop 2000c. A word on this clone: Which antigen it targets is not known. No base-level quality is on record; no much larger clone is a single base apart.

From its cysteine to its phenylalanine, the CDR3 spans 16 amino acids. Solely the CDR3 DNA is kept, with 48 bases framed from the first base. CDR1 MGHRA and CDR2 YSYEKL were looked up in the germline V gene. V and J lose 1 base and 4 bases, and a span of 16 bases separates them. This receptor was obtained from a man aged 25-45 years in good health. The sample consisted of naive CD8+ T cells sorted from blood. The cell subset or site label for this specimen denotes: CD45RA+CCR7+. The chain is encoded by TRBV4-1 joined to TRBJ1-2, with the D gene too uncertain to name. The nucleotide sequence reads TGCGCCAGCAGCCAAGTAGGCGCGTTACCCGTCTATGGCTACACCTTC. The translation is CASSQVGALPVYGYTF.